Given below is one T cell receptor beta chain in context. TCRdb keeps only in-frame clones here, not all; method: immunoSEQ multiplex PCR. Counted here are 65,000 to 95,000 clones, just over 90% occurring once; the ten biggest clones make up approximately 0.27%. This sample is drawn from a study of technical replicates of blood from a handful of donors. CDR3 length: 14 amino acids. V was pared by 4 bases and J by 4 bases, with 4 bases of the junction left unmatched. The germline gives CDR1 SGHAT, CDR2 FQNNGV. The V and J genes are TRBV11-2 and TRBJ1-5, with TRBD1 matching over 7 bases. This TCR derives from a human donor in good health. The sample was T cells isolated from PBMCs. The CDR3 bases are TGTGCCAGCAGCTCGAACAGGGGAAATCAGCCCCAGCATTTT. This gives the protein CASSSNRGNQPQHF.